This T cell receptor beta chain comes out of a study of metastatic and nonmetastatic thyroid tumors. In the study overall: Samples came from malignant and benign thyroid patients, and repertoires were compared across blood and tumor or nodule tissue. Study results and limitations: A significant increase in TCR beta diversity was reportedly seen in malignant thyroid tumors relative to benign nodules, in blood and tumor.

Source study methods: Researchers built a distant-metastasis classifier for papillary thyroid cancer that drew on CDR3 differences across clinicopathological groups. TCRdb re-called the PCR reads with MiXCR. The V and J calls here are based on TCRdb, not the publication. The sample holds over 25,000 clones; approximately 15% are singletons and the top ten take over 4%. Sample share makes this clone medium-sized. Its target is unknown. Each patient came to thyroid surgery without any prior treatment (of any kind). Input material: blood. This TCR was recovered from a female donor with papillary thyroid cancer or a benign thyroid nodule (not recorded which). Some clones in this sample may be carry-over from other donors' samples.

CDR3 sequence: CASSSGTGISYEQYF. The CDR3 nucleotides read TGTGCCAGCAGTTCGGGTACCGGGATATCCTACGAGCAGTACTTC. The chain links TRBV6-1 to TRBJ2-7, with a weak D call TRBD2 (5 bases). Trimming left V 5 bases short and J 1 base short, with 15 bases between. The CDR3 totals 15 residues. Germline V gene data show CDR1 as MNHNS and CDR2 as SASEGT.